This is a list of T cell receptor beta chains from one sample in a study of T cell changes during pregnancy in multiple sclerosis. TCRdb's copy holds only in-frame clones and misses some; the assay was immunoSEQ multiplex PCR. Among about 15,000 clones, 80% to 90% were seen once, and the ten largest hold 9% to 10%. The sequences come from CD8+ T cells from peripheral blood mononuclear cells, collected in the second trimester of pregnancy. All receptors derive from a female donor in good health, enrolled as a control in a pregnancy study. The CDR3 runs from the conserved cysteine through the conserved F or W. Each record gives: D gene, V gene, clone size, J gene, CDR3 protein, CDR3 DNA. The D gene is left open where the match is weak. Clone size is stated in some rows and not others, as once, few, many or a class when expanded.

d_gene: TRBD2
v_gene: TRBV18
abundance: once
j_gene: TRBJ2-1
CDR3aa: CASSPSGGPYNEQFF
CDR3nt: TGTGCCAGCTCACCCAGCGGGGGACCCTACAATGAGCAGTTCTTC

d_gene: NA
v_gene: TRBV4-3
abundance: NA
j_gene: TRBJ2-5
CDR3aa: CASSQGEGASQETQYF
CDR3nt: TGCGCCAGCAGCCAAGGTGAAGGGGCATCCCAAGAGACCCAGTACTTC

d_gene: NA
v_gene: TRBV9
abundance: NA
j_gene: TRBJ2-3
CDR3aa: CASSVGGSEADTQYF
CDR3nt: TGTGCCAGCAGCGTAGGGGGCAGCGAAGCAGATACGCAGTATTTT

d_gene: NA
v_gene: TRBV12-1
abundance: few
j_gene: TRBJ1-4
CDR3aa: CASTIPIRGEKLFF
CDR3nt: TGTGCCAGCACCATCCCGATAAGGGGTGAAAAACTGTTTTTT

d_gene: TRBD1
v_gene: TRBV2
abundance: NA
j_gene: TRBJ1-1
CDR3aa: CASSIRRDRGITEAFF
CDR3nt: TGTGCCAGCAGCATTAGGAGGGACAGGGGGATCACTGAAGCTTTCTTT

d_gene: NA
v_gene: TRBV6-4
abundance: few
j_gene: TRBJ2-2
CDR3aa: CASSTLAEGNTGELFF
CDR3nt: TGTGCCAGCAGTACACTAGCTGAGGGCAACACCGGGGAGCTGTTTTTT

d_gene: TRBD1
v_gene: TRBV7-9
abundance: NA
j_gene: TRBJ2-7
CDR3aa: CASRLQGPTYEQYF
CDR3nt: TGTGCCAGCAGATTACAGGGGCCTACCTACGAGCAGTACTTC

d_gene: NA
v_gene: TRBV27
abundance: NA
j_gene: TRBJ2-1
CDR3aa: CASSPEGPYNEQFF
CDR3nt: TGTGCCAGCAGTCCCGAGGGCCCCTACAATGAGCAGTTCTTC

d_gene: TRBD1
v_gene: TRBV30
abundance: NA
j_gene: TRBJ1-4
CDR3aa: CAWSRDRSGDRLEKLFF
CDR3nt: TGTGCCTGGAGTCGGGACAGGAGCGGGGACCGACTCGAAAAACTGTTTTTT

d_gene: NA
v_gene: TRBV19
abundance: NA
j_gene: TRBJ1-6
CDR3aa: CASSLRDFNSPLHF
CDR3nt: TGTGCCAGTAGCCTCAGGGATTTTAATTCACCCCTCCACTTT